Presented here are 20 T cell receptor beta chains from one specimen sequenced in a study of cytotoxic CD8 clonotypes in ibrutinib-treated CLL. The protocol was immunoSEQ multiplex PCR, while the TCRdb copy is restricted to in-frame clones and leaves out a portion. The sample holds a few hundred thousand clones, about three quarters seen once. The source material was PBMCs, sampled after 24 months of ibrutinib treatment. All receptors come from a human donor with chronic lymphocytic leukemia.

The chain uses TRBV5-1 and TRBJ1-2, with a tentative D call TRBD1 (5 bases). Germline V lookup: CDR1 SGHRS, CDR2 YFSETQ. This CDR3 comprises 13 residues. Deletions cut 3 bases from V and 6 bases from J, with 12 bases between. The CDR3 loop reads CASSSGPRNGYTF. CDR3 bases: TGCGCCAGCAGCTCGGGACCACGGAATGGCTACACCTTC.

V gene TRBV6-6 combines with J gene TRBJ2-1, with unresolved D. The CDR3 extends over 12 amino acids. Trimming left V 6 bases short and J 6 bases short, with 9 bases between. Germline V gene sequence: CDR1 MNHNY, CDR2 SVGAGI (reference sequence). Here the CDR3 reads CASSQSPNEQFF. The CDR3 region has the DNA TGTGCCAGCAGCCAGTCCCCCAATGAGCAGTTCTTC.

V and J are TRBV5-1 and TRBJ2-3, with a weak D call TRBD2 (6 bases). The CDR3 extends over 15 amino acids. Germline values: CDR1 SGHRS, CDR2 YFSETQ. V lost 3 bases and J lost 4, with 15 bases in between. The CDR3 coding sequence is TGCGCCAGCAGCTGGGGGTTGGAGGGATCAGATACGCAGTATTTT. Translating it yields CASSWGLEGSDTQYF.

The chain is built from TRBV27 and TRBJ1-2, with a weak D call TRBD1 (5 bases). The germline gives CDR1 MNHEY, CDR2 SMNVEV (reference sequence). The V and J ends lost 5 bases and 6 bases respectively, with 7 bases between them. This CDR3 has 11 residues. The CDR3 is CASSGHNGYTF. The CDR3 nucleotides are TGTGCCAGCAGTGGACACAATGGCTACACCTTC.

The rearrangement joins TRBV9 to TRBJ2-3, with 8 bases fitting TRBD2. V gave up 4 bases and J gave up 6 bases; unmatched junction bases: 13. The length of the CDR3 is 16 residues. Germline CDR1 and CDR2: SGDLS and YYNGEE. The DNA for the CDR3 is TGTGCCAGCAGCCTCCGAGGAGCGGGAGATCTGGATACGCAGTATTTT. Its translation: CASSLRGAGDLDTQYF.

The chain joins TRBV6-5 to TRBJ2-7; 7 nucleotides align to TRBD1. With 2 bases clipped from V and 3 bases from J, the junction kept 1 base outside the gene matches. Germline lookup yields CDR1 MNHEY and CDR2 SVGAGI. The CDR3 sequence is 13 residues long. DNA for the CDR3: TGTGCCAGCAGTTACGGGGACAGCTACGAGCAGTACTTC. It codes for CASSYGDSYEQYF.

The rearrangement joins TRBV2 to TRBJ2-7; a possible D gene is TRBD1 (5 bases). This CDR3 contains 12 residues. Looked up from germline, CDR1 is SNHLY and CDR2 is FYNNEI. The ends were cut back, 3 bases at V and 12 bases at J, with 15 bases in the middle. The CDR3 region has the DNA TGTGCCAGCAGTGACTTGGCTGGCAGGGCGTACTTC. Translating gives CASSDLAGRAYF.

This clone was picked up a small number of times. This chain joins TRBV5-1 and TRBJ1-1, with no clear D. V shed 0 bases and J shed 8 bases, with 8 bases lying between them. The CDR3 length is 12 residues. Germline V gene lookup returns CDR1 SGHRS and CDR2 YFSETQ. Here the CDR3 reads CASSLGGLEAFF. Here the CDR3 DNA reads TGCGCCAGCAGCTTGGGCGGGCTGGAAGCTTTCTTT. Supplemented by reference TRBV5-1 and TRBJ1-1, the full variable domain reads KAGVTQTPRYLIKTRGQQVTLSCSPISGHRSVSWYQQTPGQGLQFLFEYFSETQRNKGNFPGRFSGRQFSNSRSEMNVSTLELGDSALYLCASSLGGLEAFFGQGTRLTVV.

The chain uses TRBV6-6 and TRBJ2-7; 12 bases match TRBD1. Germline V gene lookup returns CDR1 MNHNY and CDR2 SVGAGI (reference sequence). The ends lost 6 bases at V and 8 bases at J; junction bases unmatched: 11. The CDR3 extends over 15 amino acids. In DNA, the CDR3 is TGTGCCAGCAGCTATCCGGGACAGGGGGCGTACAAGCAGTACTTC. Residues: CASSYPGQGAYKQYF.

CDR3 nucleotide sequence: TGTGCCAGCAGTTTCCCCGGCGGTGAAGCTTTCTTT. Protein sequence: CASSFPGGEAFF. V gene TRBV27 combines with J gene TRBJ1-1; D gene ambiguous. The CDR3 is made up of 12 amino acids. Germline lookup yields CDR1 MNHEY and CDR2 SMNVEV (reference sequence). The ends were cut back, 3 bases at V and 7 bases at J, with 9 bases in the middle.

This chain joins TRBV6-5 and TRBJ1-3, with 9 bases matching TRBD1. The CDR3 is 15 amino acids. CDR1 and CDR2 (germline): MNHEY, SVGAGI. After removal of 4 bases from V and 2 bases from J, the junction contained 3 bases not matched to a gene. Written as DNA, the CDR3 is TGTGCCAGCAGTTTACAGGGGGCTCCTGGAAACACCATATATTTT. Protein sequence: CASSLQGAPGNTIYF.

This clone was seen only a few times. This rearrangement joins TRBV11-3 to TRBJ2-7; 9 positions agree with TRBD1. Germline V gene lookup returns CDR1 SGHNT and CDR2 YENEEA. V shed 5 bases, J shed 5 bases, and the junction held 7 bases outside the gene matches. The CDR3 loop spans 14 amino acids. CDR3 bases: TGTGCCAGCAGCCGAGACAGGGGGAACAACGAGCAGTACTTC. This codes for CASSRDRGNNEQYF.

The rearrangement uses TRBV19 and TRBJ2-7; 8 bases map to TRBD2. The junction had 2 bases not matched to a gene; V was cut back by 4 bases and J by 3 bases. The CDR3 covers 13 residues. Germline values: CDR1 LNHDA, CDR2 SQIVND (reference sequence). CDR3 sequence reads: CASSRGLDYEQYF. DNA of the CDR3: TGTGCCAGTAGTAGGGGACTAGACTACGAGCAGTACTTC. The whole variable domain, remainder taken from reference TRBV19 and TRBJ2-7, is DGGITQSPKYLFRKEGQNVTLSCEQNLNHDAMYWYRQDPGQGLRLIYYSQIVNDFQKGDIAEGYSVSREKKESFPLTVTSAQKNPTAFYLCASSRGLDYEQYFGPGTRLTVT.

The chain combines TRBV11-3 with TRBJ2-1, with D tentatively TRBD1 (6 bases). The length of the CDR3 is 16 residues. CDR1 SGHNT and CDR2 YENEEA come from the germline V gene. Deletions cut 0 bases from V and 5 bases from J, with 14 bases between. CDR3 region: CASSLERWGPNNEQFF. CDR3 nucleotides: TGTGCCAGCAGCTTAGAGCGTTGGGGGCCGAACAATGAGCAGTTCTTC.

This clone showed up just a few times. The chain employs TRBV5-4 and TRBJ2-1; 7 positions agree with TRBD2. CDR1 is SGHNT and CDR2 is YYREEE in the germline V gene (reference sequence). CDR3 size: 11 residues. V shed 10 bases and J 5 bases; nucleotides not matched to a gene: 3. The CDR3 DNA is TGTGCCGGAGGACTAGACAATGAGCAGTTCTTC. Amino acid sequence: CAGGLDNEQFF.

This chain links TRBV28 with TRBJ2-1, with D maybe TRBD2 (6 bases). The CDR3 totals 12 residues. Germline CDR1 reads MDHEN; CDR2 reads SYDVKM. The V end lost 7 bases, the J end lost 4 bases, and 8 bases lay between the germline ends. DNA of the CDR3: TGTGCCAGCACCGGAGGGTACAATGAGCAGTTCTTC. This encodes CASTGGYNEQFF.

The V gene is TRBV11-2, the J gene TRBJ2-5; 12 bases line up with TRBD1. CDR3 length: 19 residues. CDR1 is SGHAT and CDR2 is FQNNGV in the germline V gene. With V trimmed by 5 bases and J by 2 bases, 15 bases remained unmatched. In DNA, the CDR3 is TGTGCCAGCAGCATCCGTGGCGGTCGGGACAGGGGGCGTCAAGAGACCCAGTACTTC. Translating gives CASSIRGGRDRGRQETQYF.

The gene calls are TRBV5-1 and TRBJ2-7, with 7 bases lining up with TRBD2. CDR1 is SGHRS, CDR2 YFSETQ, per germline. V lost 0 bases to trimming and J lost 5 bases; unmatched junction nucleotides: 5. The CDR3 has 14 amino acids. This CDR3 reads CASSLERTSNEQYF. CDR3 in DNA: TGCGCCAGCAGCTTGGAGAGGACTAGTAACGAGCAGTACTTC.

This clone showed up just a few times. The chain employs TRBV30 and TRBJ1-4, with D unresolved. Germline values: CDR1 GTSNPN, CDR2 SVGIG (reference sequence). With 6 bases removed from V and 0 bases from J, the gap between germline ends came to 11 bases. The CDR3 loop spans 14 amino acids. CDR3 amino acids: CACSGSATNEKLFF. CDR3 bases: TGTGCCTGTTCGGGGTCCGCAACTAATGAAAAACTGTTTTTT.

A single count supports this clone. The chain combines TRBV5-1 with TRBJ1-1; D gene uncertain. V gave up 4 bases and J gave up 1 base, with 14 bases separating them. From germline, CDR1 is SGHRS and CDR2 YFSETQ. The length of the CDR3 is 15 residues. CDR3 sequence reads: CASSNLRVSNTEAFF. Written as DNA, the CDR3 is TGCGCCAGCAGCAACCTAAGGGTCTCGAACACTGAAGCTTTCTTT.